These 7 T cell receptor beta chains were sequenced from one sample in a study of vaccination and CD4 T cells after COVID-19. The antigens of these receptors remain unknown. Documented treatment: roughly 11-day PBMC culture with coronavirus spike peptide pools or control peptides (ViraFEST assay). An Oncomine TCR Beta short-read assay was used to sequence the DNA from cultured CD4+ T cells. MiXCR, applied by TCRdb to the PCR reads, yields one record per CDR3 protein. This repertoire shows about 15,000 distinct CDR3 sequences, 60% to 65% found once; its top ten account for approximately 11%. Sequenced material: CD4+ T cells from blood, cultured in vitro. The receptors were gathered from a human donor who had recovered from COVID-19.

The genes are TRBV28 and TRBJ1-2; D gene unclear. The CDR3 extends over 14 amino acids. CDR1 and CDR2 (germline): MDHEN, SYDVKM. The ends were cut back, 2 bases at V and 2 bases at J, with 9 bases in the middle. CDR3 region: CASSLPPANYGYTF. The DNA of the CDR3 is TGTGCCAGCAGTTTACCCCCAGCAAACTATGGCTACACCTTC.

The V call is TRBV5-1, the J call TRBJ2-7, with 8 nucleotides matching TRBD1. The V gene end was trimmed by 5 bases and the J gene end by 3 bases; junction bases not matched to a gene: 4. Looked up from germline, CDR1 is SGHRS and CDR2 is YFSETQ. The CDR3 spans 13 residues. The CDR3 nucleotides are TGCGCCAGCAGGACTGGACAGGGCTACGAGCAGTACTTC. This codes for CASRTGQGYEQYF.

V gene TRBV27 combines with J gene TRBJ2-7; D is undetermined. V dropped 5 bases and J dropped 4 bases, with 21 bases sitting between them. CDR1 is MNHEY, CDR2 SMNVEV, per germline (reference sequence). The CDR3 extends over 16 amino acids. The CDR3 sequence is CASSPQGQASLYEQYF. For the CDR3, the DNA is TGTGCCAGCAGTCCCCAAGGGCAGGCAAGCCTTTACGAGCAGTACTTC.

The chain couples TRBV5-1 to TRBJ1-5; D possibly corresponds to TRBD1 (6 bases). The CDR3 extends over 15 amino acids. Germline V lookup: CDR1 SGHRS, CDR2 YFSETQ. Trimming removed 2 bases at V and 3 bases at J, with 12 bases between. The CDR3 nucleotides are TGCGCCAGCAGCTTAGGGGGGAAGACCAATCAGCCCCAGCATTTT. It specifies CASSLGGKTNQPQHF.

This clonotype has just one count. CDR3 loop: CASSPGVSRNSPLHF. As DNA, the CDR3 is TGTGCCAGCAGCCCCGGTGTATCCCGGAATTCACCCCTCCACTTT. The V gene is TRBV7-2, the J gene TRBJ1-6; the D is unclear. Germline V gene sequence: CDR1 SGHTA, CDR2 FQGNSA. The CDR3 totals 15 residues. The V end lost 5 bases, the J end lost 7 bases, and 15 bases lay between the germline ends.

V usage is TRBV5-1 and J usage is TRBJ2-5; no definite D call. Trimming stripped 4 bases from V and 1 base from J, with 8 bases between. Germline lookup yields CDR1 SGHRS and CDR2 YFSETQ. This CDR3 comprises 13 residues. CDR3 sequence: CASSPASQETQYF. In DNA, the CDR3 is TGCGCCAGCAGCCCCGCCAGCCAAGAGACCCAGTACTTC.

The chain links TRBV20-1 to TRBJ1-2; 7 bases map to TRBD1. CDR3 length: 13 amino acids. CDR1 is DFQATT, CDR2 SNEGSKA, per germline (reference sequence). The V gene end was trimmed by 3 bases and the J gene end by 8 bases; junction bases not matched to a gene: 9. CDR3 DNA sequence: TGCAGTGCTAGCCCGACAGGGTTTGAGGGCTACACCTTC. It translates to CSASPTGFEGYTF.